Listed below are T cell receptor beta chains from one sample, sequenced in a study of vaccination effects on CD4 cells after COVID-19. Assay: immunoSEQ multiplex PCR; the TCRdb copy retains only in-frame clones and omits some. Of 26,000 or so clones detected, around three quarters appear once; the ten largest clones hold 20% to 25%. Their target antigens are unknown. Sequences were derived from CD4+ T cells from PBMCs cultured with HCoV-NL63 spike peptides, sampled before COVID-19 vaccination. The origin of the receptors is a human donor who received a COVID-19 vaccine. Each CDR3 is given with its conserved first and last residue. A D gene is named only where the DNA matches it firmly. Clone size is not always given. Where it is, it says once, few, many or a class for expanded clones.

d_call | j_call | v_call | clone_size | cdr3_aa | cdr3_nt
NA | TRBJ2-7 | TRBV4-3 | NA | CASSQGVAGTYEQYF | TGCGCCAGCAGCCAAGGGGTCGCCGGGACCTACGAGCAGTACTTC
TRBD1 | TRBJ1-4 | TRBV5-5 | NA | CASSLLQGSNEKLFF | TGTGCCAGCAGCTTACTACAGGGGTCGAATGAAAAACTGTTTTTT
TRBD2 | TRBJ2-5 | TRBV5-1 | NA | CASSPGTSGLGRGETQYF | TGCGCCAGCAGCCCGGGGACTAGCGGGTTGGGCAGAGGGGAGACCCAGTACTTC
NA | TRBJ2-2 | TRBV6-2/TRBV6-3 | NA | CASSYRRNTGELFF | TGTGCCAGCAGTTATCGGAGGAACACCGGGGAGCTGTTTTTT
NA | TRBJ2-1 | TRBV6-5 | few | CASRDNEQFF | TGTGCCAGCCGGGACAATGAGCAGTTCTTC
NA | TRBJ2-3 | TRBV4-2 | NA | CASSQGRTSTDTQYF | TGTGCCAGCAGCCAAGGGCGTACTAGCACAGATACGCAGTATTTT
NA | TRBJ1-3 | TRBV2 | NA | CASSLGGHTIYF | TGTGCCAGCAGCTTGGGGGGACACACCATATATTTT
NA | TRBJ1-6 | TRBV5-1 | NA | CASREGDNSPLHF | TGCGCCAGCAGGGAGGGAGATAATTCACCCCTCCACTTT
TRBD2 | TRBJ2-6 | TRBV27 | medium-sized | CASSAGLAGRSGANVLTF | TGTGCCAGCAGTGCGGGACTAGCGGGCCGCTCTGGGGCCAACGTCCTGACTTTC
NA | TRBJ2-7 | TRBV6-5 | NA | CASSYSTITNEQYF | TGTGCCAGCAGTTATTCTACCATCACCAACGAGCAGTACTTC
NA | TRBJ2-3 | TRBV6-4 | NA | CASSDSLASTDTQYF | TGTGCCAGCAGTGACTCATTAGCTAGCACAGATACGCAGTATTTT
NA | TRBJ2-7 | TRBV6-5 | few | CASSNGFEQYF | TGTGCCAGCAGTAACGGTTTCGAGCAGTACTTC
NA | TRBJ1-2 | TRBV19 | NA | CAIDRDAYGYTF | TGTGCCATAGACCGGGACGCGTATGGCTACACCTTC
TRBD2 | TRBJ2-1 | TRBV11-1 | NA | CASSLAGGGTNNEQFF | TGTGCCAGCAGCTTAGCTGGCGGGGGAACTAACAATGAGCAGTTCTTC
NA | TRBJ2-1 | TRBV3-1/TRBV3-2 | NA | CASSQDLTGEQFF | TGTGCCAGCAGCCAAGATCTTACTGGCGAGCAGTTCTTC
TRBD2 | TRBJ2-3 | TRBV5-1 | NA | CASSLKVAGYTDTQYF | TGCGCCAGCAGCTTGAAAGTAGCGGGATACACAGATACGCAGTATTTT
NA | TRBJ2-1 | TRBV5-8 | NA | CASSFDGNSYNEQFF | TGTGCCAGCAGCTTCGACGGGAACTCCTACAATGAGCAGTTCTTC
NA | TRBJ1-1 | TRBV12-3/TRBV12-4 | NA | CATFRGLAAFF | TGTGCCACTTTCCGGGGCCTCGCAGCTTTCTTT
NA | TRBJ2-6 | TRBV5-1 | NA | CASSVQGSGANVLTF | TGCGCCAGCAGCGTGCAGGGTTCAGGGGCCAACGTCCTGACTTTC
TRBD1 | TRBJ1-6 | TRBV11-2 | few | CASSSAGTGDSPLHF | TGTGCCAGCAGCAGTGCCGGGACAGGGGATTCACCCCTCCACTTT
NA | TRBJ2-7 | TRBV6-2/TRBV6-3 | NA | CASIPRGGTYEQYF | TGTGCCAGCATCCCCCGGGGAGGCACCTACGAGCAGTACTTC
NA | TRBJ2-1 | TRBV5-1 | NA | CASSSGEGFQPFF | TGCGCCAGCAGCTCAGGGGAGGGCTTCCAGCCGTTCTTC
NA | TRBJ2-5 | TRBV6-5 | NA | CASQRASEETQYF | TGTGCCTCCCAGAGAGCTAGCGAAGAGACCCAGTACTTC
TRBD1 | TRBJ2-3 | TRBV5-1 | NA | CASSTGQGGPDTQYF | TGCGCCAGCAGCACCGGACAGGGGGGCCCAGATACGCAGTATTTT
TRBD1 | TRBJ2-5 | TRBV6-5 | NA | CASSRSGGRQETQYF | TGTGCCAGCAGCCGATCAGGGGGTCGTCAAGAGACCCAGTACTTC
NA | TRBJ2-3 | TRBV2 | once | CASSEEGWADTQYF | TGTGCCAGCAGTGAGGAGGGTTGGGCAGATACGCAGTATTTT
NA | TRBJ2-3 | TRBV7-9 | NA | CASSTPAVRTDTQYF | TGTGCCAGCAGCACCCCTGCGGTGAGGACAGATACGCAGTATTTT
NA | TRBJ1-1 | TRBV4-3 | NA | CASSQPGITEAFF | TGCGCCAGCAGCCAACCAGGGATTACTGAAGCTTTCTTT
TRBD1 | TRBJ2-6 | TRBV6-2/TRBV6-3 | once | CASSGDRGNPSGANVLTF | TGTGCCAGCAGTGGCGACAGGGGAAACCCCTCTGGGGCCAACGTCCTGACTTTC
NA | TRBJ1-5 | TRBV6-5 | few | CASSTGPSGPQHF | TGTGCCAGCAGTACCGGGCCTTCAGGGCCCCAGCATTTT
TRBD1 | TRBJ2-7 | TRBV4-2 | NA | CASSQAGGQGGGYEQYF | TGTGCCAGCAGCCAAGCGGGGGGACAGGGCGGCGGCTACGAGCAGTACTTC
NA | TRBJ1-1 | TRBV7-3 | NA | CASSAIGGNTEAFF | TGTGCCAGCAGCGCTATCGGGGGAAACACTGAAGCTTTCTTT
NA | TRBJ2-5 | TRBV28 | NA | CASSSSARTVLETQYF | TGTGCCAGCAGTTCAAGCGCCCGGACAGTGCTGGAGACCCAGTACTTC
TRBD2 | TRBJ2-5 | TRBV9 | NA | CASSVDWRGSGETQYF | TGTGCCAGCAGCGTAGACTGGCGGGGGTCGGGGGAGACCCAGTACTTC
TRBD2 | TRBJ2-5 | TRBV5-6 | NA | CASSPTGLGRSSAQYF | TGTGCCAGCAGCCCAACTGGACTAGGGCGGAGTTCGGCCCAGTACTTC
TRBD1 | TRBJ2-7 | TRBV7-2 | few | CASSPDRGPSYEQYF | TGTGCCAGCAGCCCAGACAGGGGGCCATCCTACGAGCAGTACTTC
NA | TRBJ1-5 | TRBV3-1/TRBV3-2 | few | CASSQGGNQPQHF | TGTGCCAGCAGCCAAGGGGGCAATCAGCCCCAGCATTTT
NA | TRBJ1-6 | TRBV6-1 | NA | CASSEVQGNSPLHF | TGTGCCAGCAGTGAAGTACAGGGAAATTCACCCCTCCACTTT
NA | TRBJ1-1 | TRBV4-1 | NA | CASTRRVTTEAFF | TGCGCCAGCACCCGGAGAGTTACCACTGAAGCTTTCTTT
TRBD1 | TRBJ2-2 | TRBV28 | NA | CASRAQGLRANTGELFF | TGTGCCAGCAGAGCACAGGGGCTTAGGGCGAACACCGGGGAGCTGTTTTTT
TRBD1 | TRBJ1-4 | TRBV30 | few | CAWLRGTGLATNEKLFF | TGTGCCTGGCTCCGGGGGACAGGGCTAGCAACTAATGAAAAACTGTTTTTT
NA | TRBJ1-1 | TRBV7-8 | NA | CASSLGAGRRTEAFF | TGTGCCAGCAGCTTAGGAGCAGGGAGGAGGACTGAAGCTTTCTTT
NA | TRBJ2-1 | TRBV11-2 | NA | CASSLQGGGSNEQFF | TGTGCCAGCAGCTTGCAGGGAGGGGGATCCAATGAGCAGTTCTTC
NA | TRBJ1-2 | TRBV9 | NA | CASSVGAGDGYGYTF | TGTGCCAGCAGCGTAGGTGCAGGGGACGGCTATGGCTACACCTTC
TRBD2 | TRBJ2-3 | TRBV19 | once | CASSLQGLAGTLETQYF | TGTGCCAGTAGTCTCCAGGGACTAGCGGGGACCCTCGAGACGCAGTATTTT
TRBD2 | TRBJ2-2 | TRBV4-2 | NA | CASSQDDGGGRATGELFF | TGTGCCAGCAGCCAAGATGACGGGGGGGGGCGCGCCACCGGGGAGCTGTTTTTT
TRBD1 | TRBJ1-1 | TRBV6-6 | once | CASSYSQGAATEAFF | TGTGCCAGCAGTTACTCGCAGGGGGCAGCCACTGAAGCTTTCTTT
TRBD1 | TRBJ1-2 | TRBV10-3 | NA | CAISEPGQGAGGYTF | TGTGCCATCAGTGAGCCCGGACAGGGGGCGGGTGGCTACACCTTC
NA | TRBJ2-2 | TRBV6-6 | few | CASSLRGELFF | TGTGCCAGCAGTCTCCGGGGGGAGCTGTTTTTT
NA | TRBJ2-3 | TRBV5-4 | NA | CASSLKDTDTQYF | TGTGCCAGCAGCCTAAAGGACACAGATACGCAGTATTTT
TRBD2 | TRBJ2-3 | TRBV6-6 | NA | CASSPGLASDTQYF | TGTGCCAGCAGTCCCGGACTAGCGTCAGATACGCAGTATTTT
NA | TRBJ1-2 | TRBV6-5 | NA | CASTDRNYGYTF | TGTGCCAGCACCGACAGGAACTATGGCTACACCTTC